Below, one T cell receptor beta chain is given with its context. This sample is part of a study of blood T cell repertoires in COVID-19. Study context: Acute and convalescent COVID-19 samples came from the United States, Italy and Spain. T cells, B-cell-depleted T cells, or PBMCs provided the cDNA or gDNA that served as material.

Per the original methods: Amplification with reference gene primers provided the estimates of nucleated cell counts. The method was immunoSEQ multiplex PCR; TCRdb's version includes in-frame clones alone and lacks a portion of them. V and J calls and clone size are those listed in that table; D and trimming were worked out from the DNA. The data contain around 260,000 clones, 88% of them seen just once; the ten biggest clones take up roughly 3.9%. Germline V lookup: CDR1 MNHEY, CDR2 SVGAGI. The CDR3 runs 14 residues. V was shortened by 10 bases and J by 1 base, with 16 bases between the two germline ends.

This TCR came from a man between 60 and 70 years old who had recovered from COVID-19. The sample comprised peripheral blood. The V call is TRBV6-5, the J call TRBJ1-1; D uncertain. As DNA, the CDR3 is TGTGCCACCATATCCCCTAATGGGAACACTGAAGCTTTCTTT. This gives the protein CATISPNGNTEAFF.